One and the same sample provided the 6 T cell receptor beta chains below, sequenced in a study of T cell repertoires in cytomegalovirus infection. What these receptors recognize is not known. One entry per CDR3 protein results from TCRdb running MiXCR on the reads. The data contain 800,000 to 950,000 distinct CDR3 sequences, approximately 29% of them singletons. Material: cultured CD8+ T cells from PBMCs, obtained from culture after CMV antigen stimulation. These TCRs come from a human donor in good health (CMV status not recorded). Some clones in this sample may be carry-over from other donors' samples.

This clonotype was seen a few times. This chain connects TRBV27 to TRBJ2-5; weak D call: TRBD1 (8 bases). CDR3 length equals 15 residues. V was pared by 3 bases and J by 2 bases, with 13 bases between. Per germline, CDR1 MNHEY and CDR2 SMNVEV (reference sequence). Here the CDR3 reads CASSFVQGGQETQYF. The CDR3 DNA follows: TGTGCCAGCAGTTTCGTACAGGGGGGGCAAGAGACCCAGTACTTC.

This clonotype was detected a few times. CDR3 coding DNA: TGTGCCAGCTGTACGGCGAGCTACGAGCAGTACTTC. Encoded protein: CASCTASYEQYF. The chain carries TRBV12-3 or TRBV12-4 and TRBJ2-7; D is ambiguous. The CDR3 is 12 residues long. Trimming removed 8 bases from V and 3 bases from J, with 11 bases in between.

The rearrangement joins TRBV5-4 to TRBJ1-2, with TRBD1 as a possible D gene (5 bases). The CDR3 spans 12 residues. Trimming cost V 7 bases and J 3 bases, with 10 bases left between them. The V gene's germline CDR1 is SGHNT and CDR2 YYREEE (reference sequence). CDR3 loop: CASHGGDYGYTF. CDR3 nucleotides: TGTGCCAGCCATGGGGGGGACTATGGCTACACCTTC.

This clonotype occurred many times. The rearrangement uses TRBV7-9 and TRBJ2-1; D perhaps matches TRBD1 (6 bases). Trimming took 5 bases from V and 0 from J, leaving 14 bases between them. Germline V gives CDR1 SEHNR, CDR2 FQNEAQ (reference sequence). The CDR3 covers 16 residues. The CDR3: CASSIRQASSYNEQFF. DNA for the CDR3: TGTGCCAGCAGCATTCGACAGGCGAGCTCCTACAATGAGCAGTTCTTC.

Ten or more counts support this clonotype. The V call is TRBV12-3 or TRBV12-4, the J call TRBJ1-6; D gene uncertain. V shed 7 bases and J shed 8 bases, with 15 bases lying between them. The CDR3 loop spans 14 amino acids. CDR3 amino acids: CASNRAGGYSPLHF. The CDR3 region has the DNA TGTGCCAGCAACCGAGCGGGAGGATATTCACCCCTCCACTTT.

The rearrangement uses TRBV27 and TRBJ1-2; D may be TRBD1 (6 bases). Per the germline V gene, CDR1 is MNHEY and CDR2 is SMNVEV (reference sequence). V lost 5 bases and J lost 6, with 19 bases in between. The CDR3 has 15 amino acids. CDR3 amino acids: CASSPADSVKHGYTF. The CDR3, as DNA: TGTGCCAGCAGTCCCGCGGACAGCGTTAAACATGGCTACACCTTC.